These T cell receptor beta chains were read from a single sample in a study of CD8+CD57+ T cells in acquired aplastic anemia. TCRdb re-called the reads with MiXCR, one entry per CDR3 protein. The sample includes under 350,000 distinct CDR3 sequences, roughly half of them seen just once. The sequencing sample was made of sorted CD4+, CD8+, or CD8+CD57+ T cells (not recorded which) from PBMCs. The source of these receptors is a human donor with severe aplastic anemia or a healthy control (not recorded which). CDR3s include the opening cysteine and the closing phenylalanine or tryptophan. A D gene is named only where the DNA matches it firmly. Clone size is given for some rows only: seen once, a few or many times, or a class if the clone is expanded.

CDR3 protein: CASRGLAENIQYF
CDR3 DNA: TGTGCCAGCCGGGGACTAGCGGAAAACATTCAGTACTTC
J gene: TRBJ2-4
V gene: TRBV6-5
CDR3 length: 13
clone size: many
D gene: TRBD2

CDR3 protein: CASSSQTGGEKLFF
CDR3 DNA: TGCGCCAGCAGCTCGCAAACGGGTGGTGAAAAACTGTTTTTT
J gene: TRBJ1-4
V gene: TRBV5-1
CDR3 length: 14
clone size: many
D gene: .

CDR3 protein: CASKETGLSFVEQYF
CDR3 DNA: TGTGCCAGCAAGGAAACAGGCTTGTCCTTTGTCGAGCAGTACTTC
J gene: TRBJ2-7
V gene: TRBV2
CDR3 length: 15
clone size: .
D gene: .

CDR3 protein: CASSTRDTHEAFF
CDR3 DNA: TGTGCCAGCAGCACACGGGACACCCATGAAGCTTTCTTT
J gene: TRBJ1-1
V gene: TRBV7-8
CDR3 length: 13
clone size: .
D gene: .

CDR3 protein: CATSRDPPDTQYF
CDR3 DNA: TGTGCCACCAGCAGAGATCCCCCAGATACGCAGTATTTT
J gene: TRBJ2-3
V gene: TRBV15
CDR3 length: 13
clone size: .
D gene: .

CDR3 protein: CASSQGRVGAGSPLHF
CDR3 DNA: TGTGCCAGCAGCCAAGGTCGTGTGGGGGCGGGTTCACCCCTCCACTTT
J gene: TRBJ1-6
V gene: TRBV14
CDR3 length: 16
clone size: .
D gene: .

CDR3 protein: CSARRTGNTGEHF
CDR3 DNA: TGCAGTGCAAGAAGAACAGGGAACACCGGGGAGCATTTT
J gene: TRBJ1-5
V gene: TRBV20-1
CDR3 length: 13
clone size: .
D gene: .

CDR3 protein: CSASDSYEQYF
CDR3 DNA: TGCAGTGCTAGTGACAGCTACGAGCAGTACTTC
J gene: TRBJ2-7
V gene: TRBV20-1
CDR3 length: 11
clone size: .
D gene: .

CDR3 protein: CASSLGRRLAGIKTQYF
CDR3 DNA: TGTGCCAGCAGCTTAGGTCGTCGACTAGCGGGGATCAAGACCCAGTACTTC
J gene: TRBJ2-5
V gene: TRBV7-2
CDR3 length: 17
clone size: .
D gene: TRBD2

CDR3 protein: CASSLNPCEQYF
CDR3 DNA: TGTGCCAGCAGCCTCAACCCCTGCGAGCAGTACTTC
J gene: TRBJ2-7
V gene: TRBV12-3/TRBV12-4
CDR3 length: 12
clone size: .
D gene: .

CDR3 protein: CASRAGQWGIYEQYF
CDR3 DNA: TGTGCCAGTAGGGCGGGACAGTGGGGGATCTACGAGCAGTACTTT
J gene: TRBJ2-7
V gene: TRBV19
CDR3 length: 15
clone size: .
D gene: .

CDR3 protein: CSAAGQAYEQYF
CDR3 DNA: TGCAGTGCTGCGGGGCAGGCCTACGAGCAGTACTTC
J gene: TRBJ2-7
V gene: TRBV20-1
CDR3 length: 12
clone size: .
D gene: .

CDR3 protein: CASSLGQGGETRYF
CDR3 DNA: TGTGCCAGCAGCTTAGGACAGGGCGGAGAGACCCGGTACTTC
J gene: TRBJ2-5
V gene: TRBV7-9
CDR3 length: 14
clone size: .
D gene: TRBD1

CDR3 protein: CASRAGQGTDTQYF
CDR3 DNA: TGCGCCAGCCGAGCGGGACAGGGCACAGATACGCAGTATTTT
J gene: TRBJ2-3
V gene: TRBV5-1
CDR3 length: 14
clone size: many
D gene: .

CDR3 protein: CASSRWVGRPYEQYF
CDR3 DNA: TGTGCCAGCAGCCGATGGGTCGGGCGACCGTACGAGCAGTACTTC
J gene: TRBJ2-7
V gene: TRBV14
CDR3 length: 15
clone size: .
D gene: .